The sample holds many counts of the clone carrying this T cell receptor beta chain. The data derive from a study of T cells in Graves' hyperthyroidism and ophthalmopathy. This CDR3 spans 13 amino acids. Germline V gene sequence: CDR1 MNHNS, CDR2 SASEGT. The V gene end was trimmed by 8 bases and the J gene end by 8 bases; junction bases not matched to a gene: 10. Authors of the study amplified TCR beta CDR3 regions from RNA transcripts. A first-round RT-PCR of the TCR CDR3 used the HTBI primer set. A single record per CDR3 protein comes from TCRdb applying MiXCR to the multiplex PCR reads. The sample lists more than 75,000 distinct CDR3 sequences, over 50% occurring once.

The sequencing input was blood. J is TRBJ1-2 and V is TRBV6-1, with TRBD1 identical over 8 bases. This sequence was found in a woman aged 40 to 50 with Graves' hyperthyroidism. The CDR3 here is CASLRQGAEGYTF. The DNA of the CDR3 is TGTGCCAGCCTTCGGCAGGGGGCGGAAGGCTACACCTTC.